What follows describes a single T cell receptor beta chain. CDR3 size: 15 residues. V was shortened by 0 bases and J by 2 bases, with 8 bases between the two germline ends. Germline values: CDR1 KGHSH, CDR2 LQKENI. Original methodology: How many nucleated cells were present was estimated from reference gene primer amplification. Clones were read by immunoSEQ multiplex PCR, and TCRdb kept only the in-frame ones, dropping some. The V and J calls and clone size are taken from that table; D and trimming were inferred from the DNA. Among around 130,000 clones listed, less than 90% were seen once. The sample is drawn from a study of blood T cell repertoires in COVID-19. Across the whole study: COVID-19 samples, acute and convalescent, were from the United States, Italy and Spain. From T cells, B-cell-depleted T cells, or PBMCs came the material, which was cDNA or gDNA.

This rearrangement joins TRBV18 to TRBJ1-3, with D possibly matching TRBD1 (6 bases). Sequenced input: peripheral blood. The TCR sequence derives from a human donor with COVID-19, enrolled during active disease. The donor label of this sample is uncertain. The CDR3 protein is CASSPPQGTGNTIYF. The CDR3, as DNA: TGTGCCAGCTCACCACCGCAGGGGACTGGAAACACCATATATTTT.